These 15 T cell receptor beta chains originate from one sample sequenced in a study of early T cells in non-severe SARS-CoV-2 infection. In TCRdb, the 5' RACE reads were re-called with MiXCR into one record per CDR3 protein. The table includes around 57,000 distinct CDR3 sequences, 5.9% detected once. Sequencing used whole blood, obtained at baseline. The source of these receptors is an adult who was a healthcare worker with PCR-confirmed SARS-CoV-2 infection or an uninfected control (not recorded which).

J is TRBJ2-5 and V is TRBV11-2; possible D gene TRBD1, 6 bases. With 5 bases removed from V and 5 bases from J, the gap between germline ends came to 12 bases. CDR1 is SGHAT, CDR2 FQNNGV, per germline. The CDR3 length is 13 residues. DNA for the CDR3: TGTGCCAGCAGCCCAGGGGTAGTTGAGACCCAGTACTTC. This codes for CASSPGVVETQYF.

This clonotype was seen many times. V gene TRBV29-1 combines with J gene TRBJ2-7; D ambiguous. Germline CDR1 is SQVTM and CDR2 is ANQGSEA. This CDR3 has 17 amino acids. Trimming took 2 bases from V and 3 from J, leaving 23 bases between them. The chain's CDR3 is CSVERRIGLKPFYEQYF. CDR3 bases: TGCAGCGTTGAACGACGTATAGGCCTTAAGCCGTTCTACGAGCAGTACTTC.

This clonotype has a count of ten or more. The chain is built from TRBV24-1 and TRBJ2-6; D is undetermined. V was shortened by 6 bases and J by 0 bases, with 14 bases between the two germline ends. Per the germline V gene, CDR1 is KGHDR and CDR2 is SFDVKD. The CDR3 is 17 amino acids. In DNA form, the CDR3 reads TGTGCCACCAGTCCCGCCCAAGCTAACTCTGGGGCCAACGTCCTGACTTTC. This translates into CATSPAQANSGANVLTF.

This clonotype was seen at least ten times. The chain joins TRBV5-1 to TRBJ2-1; 7 bases align to TRBD2. CDR3 length: 17 residues. CDR1 is SGHRS, CDR2 YFSETQ, per germline. Trimming took 0 bases from V and 6 from J; bases not matched to a gene: 12. CDR3 loop: CASSLGSAGDPPNEQFF. The CDR3, as DNA: TGCGCCAGCAGCTTGGGTTCGGCGGGAGACCCCCCCAATGAGCAGTTCTTC.

This clonotype was counted only a few times. V and J are TRBV12-3 or TRBV12-4 and TRBJ1-1, with D perhaps matching TRBD1 (5 bases). V lost 4 bases and J 3 bases, leaving 9 bases between the germline ends. This CDR3 has 13 amino acids. For the CDR3, the DNA is TGTGCCAGCAGTTCCGGGGGGTACACTGAAGCTTTCTTT. This encodes CASSSGGYTEAFF.

This clonotype was recorded at least ten times. The chain joins TRBV20-1 to TRBJ1-5; D remains ambiguous. This CDR3 has 15 amino acids. CDR1 is DFQATT, CDR2 SNEGSKA, per germline (reference sequence). Trimming left V 3 bases short and J 4 bases short, with 16 bases between. CDR3: CSASSGSVSNQPQHF. CDR3 nucleotide sequence: TGCAGTGCTAGCTCGGGCAGCGTTTCGAATCAGCCCCAGCATTTT.

This clonotype was observed many times. The V call is TRBV12-5, the J call TRBJ2-3; 11 bases map to TRBD2. CDR3 length: 15 amino acids. V lost 5 bases to trimming and J lost 11 bases; unmatched junction nucleotides: 12. Germline-derived CDR1 and CDR2 are LGHNT and FRNRAP. CDR3 region: CASGLGLAGGSGQYF. CDR3 sequence (DNA): TGTGCTAGTGGTCTCGGGCTAGCGGGAGGTTCGGGGCAGTATTTT. The full variable domain, in which reference TRBV12-5 and TRBJ2-3 provide the parts outside the CDR3, is DARVTQTPRHKVTEMGQEVTMRCQPILGHNTVFWYRQTMMQGLELLAYFRNRAPLDDSGMPKDRFSAEMPDATLATLKIQPSEPRDSAVYFCASGLGLAGGSGQYFGPGTRLTVL.

Many counts were recorded for this clonotype. The chain has TRBV4-3 and TRBJ2-1, with 9 bases identical to TRBD2. This CDR3 has 14 amino acids. Looked up from germline, CDR1 is LGHNA and CDR2 is YSLEER. With V trimmed by 1 base and J by 5 bases, 0 bases remained unmatched. The CDR3 nucleotides are TGCGCCAGCAGCCAAGGACTAGCGGACAATGAGCAGTTCTTC. Translation: CASSQGLADNEQFF.

The chain joins TRBV19 to TRBJ2-3; D unclear. Germline CDR1 reads LNHDA; CDR2 reads SQIVND (reference sequence). V was pared by 3 bases and J by 0 bases, with 7 bases between. This CDR3 region has 14 residues. The CDR3 bases are TGTGCCAGTAGTATTAGCAGTAGCACAGATACGCAGTATTTT. Its translation is CASSISSSTDTQYF.

This clonotype occurred many times. V usage is TRBV28 and J usage is TRBJ2-2; D is ambiguous. This CDR3 region has 13 residues. CDR1 is MDHEN, CDR2 SYDVKM, per germline. V was clipped by 3 bases and J by 3 bases, with 5 bases between them. The CDR3 is CASSFMDTGELFF. In DNA, the CDR3 is TGTGCCAGCAGTTTTATGGACACCGGGGAGCTGTTTTTT.

This clonotype showed up many times. The J gene is TRBJ2-7, the V gene TRBV11-1; TRBD2 aligns across 11 bases. Germline values: CDR1 SGHAT, CDR2 FQDESV (reference sequence). The CDR3 is 16 amino acids. Trimming cost V 3 bases and J 3 bases; bases outside gene matches: 7. The CDR3 coding sequence is TGTGCCAGCAGCTTCCCTACTAGCGGGAGCGTCTACGAGCAGTACTTC. Translating it yields CASSFPTSGSVYEQYF.

This chain uses TRBV29-1 with TRBJ2-3; 9 nucleotides match TRBD2. V shed 3 bases, J shed 3 bases, and the junction held 1 base outside the gene matches. The CDR3 totals 13 residues. Germline CDR1 and CDR2: SQVTM and ANQGSEA. In DNA, the CDR3 is TGCAGCGTTGATAGCGGGAGTACAGATACGCAGTATTTT. This encodes CSVDSGSTDTQYF.

This chain uses TRBV12-3 or TRBV12-4 with TRBJ2-5, with a tentative D call TRBD1 (5 bases). V lost 5 bases and J 0 bases, leaving 7 bases between the germline ends. This CDR3 has 13 amino acids. The CDR3 loop reads CASSPGYQETQYF. In DNA, the CDR3 is TGTGCCAGCAGTCCAGGGTACCAAGAGACCCAGTACTTC.

The chain employs TRBV6-2 or TRBV6-3 and TRBJ1-1, with D hard to call. V was cut by 7 bases and J by 0 bases, with 12 bases left in between. The germline V gene encodes CDR1 MNHEY and CDR2 SVGEGT. This CDR3 is 14 amino acids long. Written as DNA, the CDR3 is TGTGCCAGCACCTACGTAGGAATGAACACTGAAGCTTTCTTT. Its protein is CASTYVGMNTEAFF.

In its sample, this clonotype was seen a few times. The rearrangement uses TRBV10-3 and TRBJ2-3, with a possible D match to TRBD1 (6 bases). The CDR3 consists of 14 residues. In germline, CDR1 is ENHRY, CDR2 SYGVKD. Deletions cut 6 bases from V and 4 bases from J, with 14 bases between. The CDR3 loop is CAISRDKGADTQYF. The DNA of the CDR3 is TGTGCCATCAGCCGGGACAAAGGGGCAGATACGCAGTATTTT.